This T cell receptor beta chain was sequenced in a study of T cell changes during pregnancy in multiple sclerosis. Data came from immunoSEQ multiplex PCR; TCRdb stores just in-frame clones and leaves some out. The table includes about 59,000 clones, around 93% detected once. Germline CDR1 SGHTA, CDR2 FQGNSA. Trimming took 4 bases from V and 4 from J, leaving 17 bases between them. There are 15 residues in the CDR3. The source material was CD4+ T cells from peripheral blood mononuclear cells, sampled before pregnancy. The chain joins TRBV7-2 to TRBJ2-7; D is possibly TRBD2 (5 bases). This TCR came from a female donor with multiple sclerosis, enrolled in a pregnancy study. The CDR3 DNA reads as TGTGCCAGCAGCTCCCTCGGACGAGGGTTGTACGAGCAGTACTTC. It translates to CASSSLGRGLYEQYF.